A selection of T cell receptor beta chains follows, all from one sample in a study of CD8 T cells in ankylosing spondylitis. A single record per CDR3 protein comes from TCRdb applying MiXCR to the 5' RACE reads. The sample yields 500,000 to 650,000 distinct CDR3 sequences, under 5.5% seen once. Sequencing was carried out using blood, either unsorted or a sorted T cell fraction (not recorded which). These receptor sequences come from a male donor with ankylosing spondylitis. Both conserved end residues are part of each CDR3. D genes are given only for firm matches. Only part of the rows carry a size: once, few, many, or a class if the clone is expanded.

clone_size	v_call	j_call	d_call	cdr3_nt	cdr3_aa
many	TRBV29-1	TRBJ1-2	NA	TGCAGCGTTGGTGAGGAGGGCCGGGGCTACACCTTC	CSVGEEGRGYTF
many	TRBV11-2	TRBJ2-3	TRBD2	TGTGCCAGCAGCTCCTATAGCGGGACTAGCACAGATACGCAGTATTTT	CASSSYSGTSTDTQYF
many	TRBV6-1	TRBJ1-5	NA	TGTGCCAGCAGTGCCTGGGACAGCAATCAGCCCCAGCATTTT	CASSAWDSNQPQHF
NA	TRBV5-1	TRBJ2-1	TRBD2	TGCGCCAGCAGCTCCGGGGGGACTAGCTCCTACAATGAGCAGTTCTTC	CASSSGGTSSYNEQFF
few	TRBV5-8	TRBJ2-3	NA	TGTGCCAGCAACTGGCCTCCGGGACCCCGCGTTGATACGCAGTATTTT	CASNWPPGPRVDTQYF
NA	TRBV29-1	TRBJ2-7	TRBD2	TGCAGCGTCGAACTGGCTAGCGGGAGGGCCGTAACCTACGAGCAGTACTTC	CSVELASGRAVTYEQYF
many	TRBV4-3	TRBJ1-2	NA	TGCGCCAGCAGCCAAGAGTTTCAAATTACCTATGGCTACACCTTC	CASSQEFQITYGYTF
many	TRBV7-2	TRBJ1-1	NA	TGTGCCAGCATCCCCGGGCTAGACCGATACACTGAAGCTTTCTTT	CASIPGLDRYTEAFF
NA	TRBV15	TRBJ1-6	NA	TGTGCCACCAGCGCCCGGTATTCACCCCTCCACTTT	CATSARYSPLHF
many	TRBV27	TRBJ2-2	NA	TGTGCCAGCAGTCGGTCGGGGGCATCGGGGGAGCTGTTTTTT	CASSRSGASGELFF
many	TRBV4-3	TRBJ2-7	NA	TGCGCCAGCAGCCAGGTGATGCAGGGAGACTACGAGCAGTACTTC	CASSQVMQGDYEQYF
NA	TRBV12-3/TRBV12-4	TRBJ2-2	TRBD2	TGTACCAGCAGTGGCCCCCCGGGGGGGAGAACAACCGGGGAGCTGTTTTTT	CTSSGPPGGRTTGELFF
many	TRBV5-1	TRBJ1-1	NA	TGCGCCAGCAGCTCCACAGGGTCAGGCACTGAAGCTTTCTTT	CASSSTGSGTEAFF
few	TRBV19	TRBJ2-3	NA	TGTGCCAGTAGCCCGGACAGAAACACAGATACGCAGTATTTT	CASSPDRNTDTQYF
many	TRBV24-1	TRBJ2-2	NA	TGTGCCACCAGTGACCAGAGGAGGGGGACCGGGGAGCTGTTTTTT	CATSDQRRGTGELFF
few	TRBV18	TRBJ2-5	NA	TGTGCCAGCTCACCCTCGAATGGGGGCCGAGAGACCCAGTACTTC	CASSPSNGGRETQYF
many	TRBV6-2/TRBV6-3	TRBJ2-1	NA	TGTGCCAGCCACGAGAGGCCCAATGAGCAGTTCTTC	CASHERPNEQFF
few	TRBV4-2	TRBJ2-3	NA	TGTGCCAGCAGCCAAGTGTGGACTAGCACAGATACGCAGTATTTT	CASSQVWTSTDTQYF
many	TRBV7-8	TRBJ2-7	NA	TGTGCCAGCAGCCCCGGACGGATCTCCTACGAGCAGTACTTC	CASSPGRISYEQYF
NA	TRBV30	TRBJ1-3	NA	TGTGCCTGGAGTGTTGGAGCGAGCTCTGGAAACACCATATATTTT	CAWSVGASSGNTIYF